This paragraph covers one TCR beta chain sequence. This clone's antigen is unknown. Base qualities were left out, and no much larger clone turns up one base away. This sample was taken from a study of vaccination effects on CD4 cells after COVID-19 (dated by TCRdb to between 2022 and 2023). About the investigation overall: Each participant got two doses of an mRNA SARS-CoV-2 vaccine, either BNT162b2 or mRNA-1273. The full study included 10 to 11 COVID-19 convalescent patients and several SARS-CoV-2-naive healthy vaccine recipients. In the study, cultures from other donors were sequenced using the Oncomine TCR Beta short-read assay on an Illumina iSeq 100. The study compared SARS-CoV-2 spike-specific CD4+ TCR repertoires before and after mRNA vaccination in COVID-19 convalescent patients and infection-naive vaccine recipients.

Receptors were amplified or captured by the immunoSEQ multiplex PCR assay. DNA from the cultured, isolated CD4+ T cells was subjected to TCR beta CDR3 sequencing. Per the original workflow: Non-productive TCR sequences were removed and reads were trimmed to the CDR3 region, keeping CDR3s of at least 7 amino acids. Antigen-specific clonotypes were identified using the MANAFEST web app by comparison of expansion in peptide wells against reference cultures. To count as positive, a clone had to show expansion at FDR<0.05 compared with the reference and with all other wells, an odds ratio above 5, and a frequency above 0.1% in two replicate wells. A clonotype was called cross-reactive if it was significantly expanded both in SARS-CoV-2 spike wells and in at least one common cold coronavirus spike condition. CDR3 similarity was assessed by Levenshtein distance using the stringdist R package, and unrooted trees were constructed with ape in R 3.6.1. TCRdb stores this immuneACCESS table with in-frame sequences only. Part of the clones is absent; in the studies checked, under half of the shortfall reflects unresolved V genes, and no reason is known for the rest. V and J calls and clone size are those listed in that table; D and trimming were worked out from the DNA. Here the sample has over 45,000 clones; 55% to 75% occur a single time. The ten most abundant clones make up around 20% of the sample.

Here V drops 2 bases and J drops 2 bases, and the junction holds 5 bases not matched to any gene. Inclusive of the bounding cysteine and phenylalanine, the CDR3 is 15 residues long. CDR3 DNA only is kept here, 45 bases in frame from base 1. As encoded in the germline V gene, CDR1 is KGHSH while CDR2 is LQKENI. In the ViraFEST assay, PBMC were stimulated with viral peptide pools, and antigen-specific CD4+ T cell clonotypes were then identified by expansion using TCR sequencing. After about 9 days of culture, CD4+ T cells were isolated with the EasySep CD4+ T cell isolation kit. The absence of prior SARS-CoV-2 infection in healthy vaccine recipients was confirmed by negative nucleocapsid antibodies before and after vaccination. A few million PBMC per well were cultured in IMDM with about 5.4% human AB serum, about 9.4 IU/ml IL-2 and gentamicin, plus 10 ug/ml peptides. Half of the culture medium was replaced with fresh IL-2-containing medium on days 3 and 7. Unless noted otherwise, every peptide stimulation condition was grown in triplicate wells. Using Ficoll-Paque Plus gradient centrifugation, PBMC were separated from whole blood and then either used fresh or cryopreserved at -140C. The overlapping peptide pools covered the spike proteins of SARS-CoV-2 as well as those of the common cold coronaviruses HCoV-NL63, HCoV-OC43 and HCoV-229E. Genomic DNA was extracted from cultured CD4+ T cells with the QIAamp micro DNA kit.

What the research found in general, with its limitations: In healthy vaccine recipients, vaccine-induced clones were almost all SARS-CoV-2 mono-reactive, with only 1 of 255 cross-reactive with common cold coronaviruses. Only a small number of convalescent patients were included, and no early post-infection timepoints were available, which limited the study. Marked clonal contraction was observed in both infection-induced and vaccine-induced clones at late post-vaccination timepoints, consistent with waning T cell responses.

The sequence joins TRBV18 to TRBJ1-2; 7 central bases correspond to TRBD1. Sequencing was performed on CD4+ T cells from PBMCs cultured with SARS-CoV-2 spike peptides, taken before COVID-19 vaccination. The cell subset or site label here, explained by the study, means: SARS-CoV-2 spike overlapping peptide pool stimulation. This clonotype originated in a human donor who received a COVID-19 vaccine. The DNA reads TGTGCCAGCTCACCAAACCAGGGGGGAAACTATGGCTACACCTTC. Its amino acids are CASSPNQGGNYGYTF.